Listed here are 29 T cell receptor beta chains from one sample, sequenced in a study of PD-1 blockade in mismatch repair-deficient tumors. Profiling relied on immunoSEQ multiplex PCR, and the TCRdb table lists in-frame clones only, not all of them. The table shows about 14,000 clones, with around 84% occurring only once. Sequences were derived from PBMCs, sampled less than 15 weeks after starting pembrolizumab. These receptors were collected from an adult with mismatch repair-deficient cancer.

The CDR3 nucleotides read TGTGCCAGCAGCCAAGATTCCGGGGGGACCCAGTACTTC. This translates into CASSQDSGGTQYF. The chain carries TRBV14 and TRBJ2-5; weak D call: TRBD2 (6 bases). Deletions cut 0 bases from V and 7 bases from J, with 9 bases between. The CDR3 loop spans 13 amino acids. Germline V gene data show CDR1 as SGHDN and CDR2 as FVKESK.

The rearrangement links TRBV27 to TRBJ2-1; tentatively, D is TRBD2 (5 bases). Germline V lookup: CDR1 MNHEY, CDR2 SMNVEV (reference sequence). Between the trimmed V and J ends, which lost 2 bases and 7 bases, there was a span of 15 bases. This CDR3 region has 15 residues. CDR3 DNA: TGTGCCAGCAGTTTAACCCTAGCAGTTAATAATGAGCAGTTCTTC. It translates to CASSLTLAVNNEQFF.

Concerning this clone itself: At one boundary the junction diverges from the germline segment, which might be a read error. The rearrangement uses TRBV7-7 and TRBJ2-1; tentatively, D is TRBD2 (6 bases). CDR1 is SSHAT, CDR2 FNYEAQ, per germline (reference sequence). This CDR3 is built from 16 residues. DNA for the CDR3: TGTGCTAGCAGCTTAGGGAAGGGCGGGGACTACAATGAGCAGTTCTTC. Its protein is CASSLGKGGDYNEQFF.

CDR3 nucleotide sequence: TGTGCCAGCAGCTTAGGAGGGGCGGGGGCCTACAATGAGCAGTTCTTC. This sequence encodes CASSLGGAGAYNEQFF. The chain employs TRBV7-2 and TRBJ2-1; 7 bases are shared with TRBD2. CDR1 and CDR2 from the germline V gene are SGHTA and FQGNSA. This CDR3 region has 16 residues. Trimming cost V 1 base and J 2 bases; bases outside gene matches: 5.

The V gene is TRBV5-1, the J gene TRBJ2-3; 10 positions match TRBD2. V shed 3 bases, J shed 4 bases, and the junction held 5 bases outside the gene matches. Germline values: CDR1 SGHRS, CDR2 YFSETQ. This CDR3 region has 15 residues. Here the CDR3 reads CASSSSGRAPDTQYF. The CDR3 bases are TGCGCCAGCAGCTCGAGCGGGAGGGCCCCAGATACGCAGTATTTT.

This rearrangement joins TRBV27 to TRBJ2-3; 12 bases agree with TRBD2. Germline V gene lookup returns CDR1 MNHEY and CDR2 SMNVEV (reference sequence). The V segment lost 5 bases and the J segment 5 bases; nucleotides outside the gene matches: 8. This CDR3 region has 16 residues. CDR3 in amino acids: CASSLRTSGIGDTQYF. The CDR3 DNA reads as TGTGCCAGCAGTCTGAGGACTAGCGGGATTGGAGATACGCAGTATTTT.

The rearrangement uses TRBV5-1 and TRBJ2-3; 11 bases agree with TRBD2. The CDR3 extends over 16 amino acids. V trimming: 7 bases; J trimming: 6 bases; junction bases outside the gene matches: 13. Germline values: CDR1 SGHRS, CDR2 YFSETQ. CDR3 in DNA: TGCGCCAGCTACTCTCGACTAGCGGGGAAGTTGGATACGCAGTATTTT. Translation: CASYSRLAGKLDTQYF.

This CDR3 is CASSISVQGARTGELFF. The DNA of the CDR3 is TGTGCCAGTAGTATTTCGGTCCAGGGGGCGCGTACCGGGGAGCTGTTTTTT. The chain couples TRBV19 to TRBJ2-2; 8 bases match TRBD1. The germline CDR1 and CDR2 sequences are LNHDA and SQIVND (reference sequence). J gave up 5 bases and V 3 bases, and 11 bases lay outside the gene matches. The CDR3 consists of 17 residues.

The chain carries TRBV6-1 and TRBJ1-2; D is ambiguous. Germline assignment: CDR1 MNHNS and CDR2 SASEGT. The V gene lost 4 bases and the J gene lost 4 bases, with 13 bases spanning the gap. The CDR3 consists of 14 residues. CDR3 coding DNA: TGTGCCAGCAGTGTTGGAAGTTCGGGCTATGGCTACACCTTC. This codes for CASSVGSSGYGYTF.

This chain uses TRBV28 with TRBJ1-5, with 8 bases aligning to TRBD1. V lost 6 bases, J lost 0 bases, and 19 bases stayed unmatched. The CDR3 sequence is 20 residues long. CDR1 MDHEN and CDR2 SYDVKM come from the germline V gene. DNA for the CDR3: TGTGCCAGCAGCGAGGGGACAGGTACCCTCACGCCCTATAGCAATCAGCCCCAGCATTTT. Translation gives CASSEGTGTLTPYSNQPQHF.

This clone was observed once. The chain has TRBV5-4 and TRBJ2-1; 11 nucleotides line up with TRBD2. J lost 5 bases, V lost 4 bases, and 5 bases had no gene match. This CDR3 is 15 amino acids long. CDR1 is SGHNT and CDR2 is YYREEE in the germline V gene (reference sequence). The CDR3 sequence: CASSLRGLADNEQFF. In nucleotides, the CDR3 is TGTGCCAGCAGCCTGAGGGGACTAGCGGACAATGAGCAGTTCTTC.

The V call is TRBV5-6, the J call TRBJ2-7; 7 positions match TRBD1. CDR3 length equals 14 residues. Losses at the gene ends were 4 bases for V and 0 bases for J; bases not matched to a gene: 4. The germline CDR1 and CDR2 sequences are SGHDT and YYEEEE. This CDR3 reads CASSPTGSSYEQYF. DNA of the CDR3: TGTGCCAGCAGCCCGACAGGGTCCTCCTACGAGCAGTACTTC.

This clone showed up just a few times. The CDR3 bases are TGTGCCAGCAGTTACTCGGGCAAGACCTACGAGCAGTACTTC. It specifies CASSYSGKTYEQYF. This chain connects TRBV6-5 to TRBJ2-7; D is unclear. Germline assignment: CDR1 MNHEY and CDR2 SVGAGI. CDR3 length: 14 amino acids. V was clipped by 0 bases and J by 2 bases, with 8 bases between them.

This chain connects TRBV30 to TRBJ1-2; maybe TRBD1 (6 bases). The CDR3 contains 13 residues. CDR1 and CDR2 from the germline V gene are GTSNPN and SVGIG (reference sequence). Trimming left V 0 bases short and J 8 bases short, with 13 bases between. CDR3 sequence: CAWSVLQGRGYTF. The CDR3 nucleotides are TGTGCCTGGAGTGTACTACAGGGTCGCGGCTACACCTTC.

The chain uses TRBV18 and TRBJ1-1; no definite D call. From germline, CDR1 is KGHSH and CDR2 LQKENI. Trimming stripped 3 bases from V and 5 bases from J, with 13 bases between. CDR3 length: 14 amino acids. This chain's CDR3 is CASSPLQSKTEAFF. The CDR3 DNA reads as TGTGCCAGCTCACCGCTACAGTCGAAGACTGAAGCTTTCTTT.

J is TRBJ1-6 and V is TRBV7-9; D is ambiguous. CDR1 and CDR2 from the germline V gene are SEHNR and FQNEAQ (reference sequence). This CDR3 is built from 14 residues. V dropped 2 bases and J dropped 5 bases, with 7 bases sitting between them. Here the CDR3 DNA reads TGTGCCAGCAGCTTAATGCGGGATAATTCACCCCTCCACTTT. It is translated as CASSLMRDNSPLHF. The variable domain in full, with the rest retrieved from reference TRBV7-9 and TRBJ1-6, is DTGVSQNPRHKITKRGQNVTFRCDPISEHNRLYWYRQTLGQGPEFLTYFQNEAQLEKSRLLSDRFSAERPKGSFSTLEIQRTEQGDSAMYLCASSLMRDNSPLHFGNGTRLTVT.

The CDR3 loop reads CSVGWRGGSGEQYF. The CDR3 DNA is TGCAGCGTTGGATGGCGGGGCGGTTCGGGGGAGCAGTACTTC. V and J are TRBV29-1 and TRBJ2-7; D perhaps matches TRBD2 (6 bases). From germline, CDR1 is SQVTM and CDR2 ANQGSEA. V was trimmed by 4 bases and J by 7 bases, leaving 20 bases between them. The CDR3 runs to 14 residues.

This rearrangement joins TRBV28 to TRBJ1-5; 9 bases are a match to TRBD1. Germline CDR1 reads MDHEN; CDR2 reads SYDVKM. This CDR3 has 15 residues. V trimming: 6 bases; J trimming: 4 bases; junction bases outside the gene matches: 7. Here the CDR3 reads CASRPPGQGNQPQHF. For the CDR3, the DNA is TGTGCCAGCAGACCCCCGGGACAGGGTAATCAGCCCCAGCATTTT.

This chain connects TRBV7-9 to TRBJ1-1; D remains ambiguous. With 0 bases removed from V and 5 bases from J, the gap between germline ends came to 10 bases. The CDR3 extends over 14 amino acids. Germline assignment: CDR1 SEHNR and CDR2 FQNEAQ (reference sequence). CDR3 DNA sequence: TGTGCCAGCAGCTTAGCCCTGACTGCTACTGAAGCTTTCTTT. Amino acids: CASSLALTATEAFF.

This rearrangement joins TRBV23-1 to TRBJ2-1; 10 positions match TRBD1. TRBV23-1 is an open reading frame whose function is uncertain. With 11 bases clipped from V and 0 bases from J, the junction kept 16 bases outside the gene matches. This CDR3 has 18 residues. CDR3 bases: TGCGCCCTAAGTCGACAGGGGGCGCGTTGGATCTCCTACAATGAGCAGTTCTTC. This gives the protein CALSRQGARWISYNEQFF.

In DNA, the CDR3 is TGTGCCACCGGCCACGGGAACCCCGGGGGAGCAGAGACCCAGTACTTC. Its protein product is CATGHGNPGGAETQYF. The chain carries TRBV15 and TRBJ2-5; a possible D gene is TRBD2 (6 bases). The CDR3 is 16 residues long. Germline V gene data show CDR1 as LNHNV and CDR2 as YYDKDF (reference sequence). V was clipped by 8 bases and J by 4 bases, with 23 bases between them.

The V gene is TRBV11-1, the J gene TRBJ2-7, with TRBD1 matching over 10 bases. Germline loops: CDR1 SGHAT, CDR2 FQDESV (reference sequence). V lost 5 bases and J lost 5; bases outside the gene matches: 12. This CDR3 region has 16 residues. CDR3 sequence reads: CASSHPVTGGADEQYF. The DNA of the CDR3 is TGTGCCAGCAGCCACCCTGTGACAGGGGGCGCCGACGAGCAGTACTTC.

The rearrangement links TRBV30 to TRBJ2-3; D call uncertain. Germline assignment: CDR1 GTSNPN and CDR2 SVGIG (reference sequence). V was clipped by 6 bases and J by 4 bases, with 14 bases between them. The CDR3 has 13 amino acids. For the CDR3, the DNA is TGTGCCTGTCCGACGGAGTCATCAGATACGCAGTATTTT. Its translation: CACPTESSDTQYF.

The V call is TRBV6-5, the J call TRBJ2-3, with 9 bases identical to TRBD2. Germline-derived CDR1 and CDR2 are MNHEY and SVGAGI. The CDR3 is made up of 14 amino acids. Trimming removed 3 bases from V and 6 bases from J; junction bases left unmatched: 4. CDR3 bases: TGTGCCAGCAGTTATGGGACTAGCAGCGATACGCAGTATTTT. Amino acid sequence: CASSYGTSSDTQYF.

The chain couples TRBV7-2 to TRBJ2-5; the match to TRBD2 covers 9 bases. Germline lookup yields CDR1 SGHTA and CDR2 FQGNSA. The V segment lost 1 base and the J segment 3 bases; nucleotides outside the gene matches: 9. This CDR3 has 17 residues. This CDR3 is CASSLVSSGTPKETQYF. CDR3 sequence (DNA): TGTGCCAGCAGCTTAGTATCTAGCGGGACTCCTAAAGAGACCCAGTACTTC.

This clone was counted a few times. The chain carries TRBV9 and TRBJ2-7; D gene unclear. Trimming pared 1 base from V and 3 bases from J, leaving 14 bases between. Germline CDR1 reads SGDLS; CDR2 reads YYNGEE. The CDR3 consists of 15 residues. CDR3 DNA sequence: TGTGCCAGCAGCGTAATGCCAGCGCCCAGCTACGAGCAGTACTTC. This gives the protein CASSVMPAPSYEQYF.

The chain employs TRBV2 and TRBJ2-2, with 7 nucleotides matching TRBD2. Germline values: CDR1 SNHLY, CDR2 FYNNEI. The J segment lost 1 base and the V segment lost 7 bases, leaving 3 bases of the junction unmatched. The CDR3 loop spans 14 amino acids. CDR3 region: CASKGGQNTGELFF. The CDR3 DNA is TGTGCCAGCAAGGGAGGGCAGAACACCGGGGAGCTGTTTTTT.

The chain uses TRBV7-2 and TRBJ2-7; the D gene is possibly TRBD2 (7 bases). The CDR3 is 18 amino acids. The V and J ends lost 4 bases and 0 bases respectively, with 22 bases between them. The germline gives CDR1 SGHTA, CDR2 FQGNSA. The CDR3 sequence: CASSSTLGGRERSYEQYF. CDR3 bases: TGTGCCAGCAGCTCCACCTTAGGGGGGCGGGAGCGCTCCTACGAGCAGTACTTC.

The chain has TRBV12-5 and TRBJ2-7; TRBD1 might be the D (6 bases). Germline V gene data show CDR1 as LGHNT and CDR2 as FRNRAP. The CDR3 totals 16 residues. The V and J ends lost 2 bases and 9 bases respectively, with 23 bases between them. The CDR3 protein is CASGLNPGALYEWQYF. As DNA, the CDR3 is TGTGCTAGTGGTTTGAACCCAGGGGCTCTCTACGAGTGGCAGTACTTC.